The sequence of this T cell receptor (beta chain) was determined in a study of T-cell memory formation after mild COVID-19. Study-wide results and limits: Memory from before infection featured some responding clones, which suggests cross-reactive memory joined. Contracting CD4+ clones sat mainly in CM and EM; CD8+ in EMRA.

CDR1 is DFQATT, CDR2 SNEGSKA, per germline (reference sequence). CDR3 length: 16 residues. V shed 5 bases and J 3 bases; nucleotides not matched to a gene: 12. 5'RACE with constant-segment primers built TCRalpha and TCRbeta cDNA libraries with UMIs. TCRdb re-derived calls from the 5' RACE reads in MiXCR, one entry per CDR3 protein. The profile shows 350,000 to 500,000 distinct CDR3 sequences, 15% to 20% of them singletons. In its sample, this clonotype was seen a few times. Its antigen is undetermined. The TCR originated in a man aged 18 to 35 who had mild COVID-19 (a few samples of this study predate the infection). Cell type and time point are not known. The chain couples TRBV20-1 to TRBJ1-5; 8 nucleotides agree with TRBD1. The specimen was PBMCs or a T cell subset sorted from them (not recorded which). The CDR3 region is CSARSFGTGPNQPQHF. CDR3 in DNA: TGCAGTGCTCGGAGCTTCGGGACAGGACCCAATCAGCCCCAGCATTTT.